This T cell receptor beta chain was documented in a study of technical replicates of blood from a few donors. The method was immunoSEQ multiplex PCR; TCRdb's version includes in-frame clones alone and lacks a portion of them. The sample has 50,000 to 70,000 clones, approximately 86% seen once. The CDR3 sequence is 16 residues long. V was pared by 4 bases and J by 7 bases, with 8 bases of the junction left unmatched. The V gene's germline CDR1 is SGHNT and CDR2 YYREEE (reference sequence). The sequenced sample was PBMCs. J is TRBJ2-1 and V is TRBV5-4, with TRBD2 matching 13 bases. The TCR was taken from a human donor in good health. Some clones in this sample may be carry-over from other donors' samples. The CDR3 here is CASSIGLAGELNEQFF. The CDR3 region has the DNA TGTGCCAGCAGCATCGGACTAGCGGGAGAGTTAAATGAGCAGTTCTTC. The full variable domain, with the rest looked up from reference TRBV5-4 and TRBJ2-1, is ETGVTQSPTHLIKTRGQQVTLRCSSQSGHNTVSWYQQALGQGPQFIFQYYREEENGRGNFPPRFSGLQFPNYSSELNVNALELDDSALYLCASSIGLAGELNEQFFGPGTRLTVL.